This passage covers 29 T cell receptor delta chains from one sample sequenced in a study of Vδ1+ human thymocytes. The template was reverse-transcribed extracted RNA. Multiplex PCR used pooled V-gene forward primers and a constant-region reverse primer to amplify CDR3s. TCRdb re-identified clones in the multiplex PCR reads via CATT. The table includes about 55,000 delta-chain clones, about 16% detected once. For these receptors, no antigen is known. Findings of the study overall: Highly polyclonal TRG and TRD repertoires with Gaussian CDR3 length distributions appeared in thymus.

Sequenced material: Vdelta1+ gamma-delta thymocytes from the thymus. This sample's subset: FACS-sorted CD3+ TCRalphabeta- TCRVdelta1+ TCRVdelta2- thymocytes. The receptors shown here come from a boy younger than two who had congenital heart surgery.

This clone has more than one count but fewer than ten. This sample includes further DNA sequences coding for the same CDR3. The chain carries TRDV2 and TRDJ1; D may be TRDD3 (5 bases). CDR3 length: 16 amino acids. The V and J ends lost 9 bases and 10 bases respectively, with 32 bases between them. Germline V gene lookup returns CDR1 GEAIGNYY and CDR2 EKD. For the CDR3, the DNA is TGTGCCCCCGAAGTAGACGCGGGGGCACTGGATTACCGACTCATCTTT. It is translated as CAPEVDAGALDYRLIF.

The chain has TRDV1 and TRDJ1, with 8 nucleotides matching TRDD3. The CDR3 consists of 16 residues. The trim removed 1 base at V and 4 bases at J, leaving 8 bases unmatched. The germline CDR1 and CDR2 sequences are TSWWSYY and QGS. CDR3 nucleotides: TGTGCTCTTGGGGAACCATACTGGGGGGCCCACGATAAACTCATCTTT. Its translation: CALGEPYWGAHDKLIF.

This chain joins TRDV1 and TRDJ1; D is perhaps TRDD3 (7 bases). V dropped 3 bases and J dropped 0 bases, with 23 bases sitting between them. This CDR3 region has 19 residues. The germline V gene encodes CDR1 TSWWSYY and CDR2 QGS. The CDR3 is CALGEPLLPPGGYTDKLIF. As DNA, the CDR3 is TGTGCTCTTGGGGAGCCTCTTCTTCCTCCTGGGGGCTACACCGATAAACTCATCTTT.

The V call is TRDV1, the J call TRDJ1; D is unclear. CDR3 length equals 14 residues. V lost 1 base and J 6 bases, leaving 12 bases between the germline ends. Per the germline V gene, CDR1 is TSWWSYY and CDR2 is QGS. The CDR3 reads CALGERFILHKLIF. For the CDR3, the DNA is TGTGCTCTTGGGGAACGATTTATACTTCATAAACTCATCTTT.

This clone was detected ten times or more. The same CDR3 can be traced to other DNA sequences in this sample. This chain uses TRDV2 with TRDJ1, with D possibly being TRDD2 (5 bases). Trimming stripped 9 bases from V and 3 bases from J, with 7 bases between. The CDR3 length is 10 residues. The germline V gene encodes CDR1 GEAIGNYY and CDR2 EKD. The CDR3 region has the DNA TGTGCCCCCTACCCCGATAAACTCATCTTT. Protein sequence: CAPYPDKLIF.

The gene calls are TRDV1 and TRDJ1, with 11 bases fitting TRDD3. The V and J ends lost 0 bases and 0 bases, in that order; junction bases with no gene match: 6. The CDR3 totals 18 residues. The germline V gene encodes CDR1 TSWWSYY and CDR2 QGS. CDR3 nucleotides: TGTGCTCTTGGGGAACTTTGGGGGATACGACCTTACACCGATAAACTCATCTTT. This gives the protein CALGELWGIRPYTDKLIF.

This rearrangement joins TRDV1 to TRDJ1; 7 bases match TRDD3. This CDR3 comprises 19 residues. V lost 2 bases and J lost 1; bases outside the gene matches: 16. Germline CDR1 TSWWSYY, CDR2 QGS. CDR3 in DNA: TGTGCTCTTGGGGAAGTGGATTCTGGGGGCCCCAGGGGCACCGATAAACTCATCTTT. Translated: CALGEVDSGGPRGTDKLIF.

This clone was picked up a small number of times. The V call is TRDV1, the J call TRDJ1; D is possibly TRDD2 (8 bases). Trimming shortened V by 5 bases and J by 5 bases, and 27 bases separated the two germline ends. CDR3 length equals 18 residues. Germline V CDR1 and CDR2: TSWWSYY, QGS. The CDR3: CALGNGFLQGIWPDKLIF. CDR3 in DNA: TGTGCTCTTGGGAACGGCTTCCTACAGGGGATATGGCCAGATAAACTCATCTTT.

The chain combines TRDV1 with TRDJ1; 10 bases map to TRDD3. V was clipped by 2 bases and J by 4 bases; unmatched bases: 13. Germline V gives CDR1 TSWWSYY, CDR2 QGS. The length of the CDR3 is 18 residues. The CDR3 is CALGEKRSYWGMLDKLIF. Here the CDR3 DNA reads TGTGCTCTTGGGGAAAAAAGATCGTACTGGGGGATGCTCGATAAACTCATCTTT.

This clone was detected many times. This CDR3 is also generated by other DNA sequences in the sample. This rearrangement joins TRDV2 to TRDJ1; 13 nucleotides line up with TRDD3. Germline V gene lookup returns CDR1 GEAIGNYY and CDR2 EKD. Losses at the gene ends were 0 bases for V and 4 bases for J; bases not matched to a gene: 16. The CDR3 has 20 amino acids. The CDR3 reads CACDTRLYWGIRLIVDKLIF. CDR3 DNA: TGTGCCTGTGACACCCGACTTTACTGGGGGATACGGTTAATTGTCGATAAACTCATCTTT.

This clone was detected many times. V usage is TRDV2 and J usage is TRDJ1; 9 bases match TRDD3. CDR1 is GEAIGNYY, CDR2 EKD, per germline. CDR3 length: 14 residues. V dropped 2 bases and J dropped 10; count of bases not matched to a gene: 10. The CDR3 nucleotides read TGTGCCTGTGACAGACCTGGGGGATTTCCAATACTCATCTTT. Protein sequence: CACDRPGGFPILIF.

The chain joins TRDV1 to TRDJ1, with no clear D. Per germline, CDR1 TSWWSYY and CDR2 QGS. V lost 5 bases, J lost 4 bases, and 14 bases lay in between. The CDR3 covers 14 residues. For the CDR3, the DNA is TGTGCTCTTGGGTGCTTGCCTGGAAACGATAAACTCATCTTT. This codes for CALGCLPGNDKLIF.

This clone was seen only a few times. This chain connects TRDV1 to TRDJ1; 11 nucleotides line up with TRDD3. CDR1 is TSWWSYY, CDR2 QGS, per germline. The trim removed 0 bases at V and 0 bases at J, leaving 15 bases unmatched. The CDR3 is made up of 21 amino acids. The CDR3 is CALGELATTWGILLYTDKLIF. The CDR3 bases are TGTGCTCTTGGGGAACTAGCAACTACCTGGGGGATACTGCTGTACACCGATAAACTCATCTTT.

This chain joins TRDV1 and TRDJ1; D may be TRDD2 or TRDD3 (8 bases each). In germline, CDR1 is TSWWSYY, CDR2 QGS. The CDR3 covers 21 residues. The V gene lost 6 bases and the J gene lost 7 bases, with 39 bases spanning the gap. The CDR3 here is CALGVTSYGGGGSPAGGKLIF. In nucleotides, the CDR3 is TGTGCTCTTGGTGTCACTTCCTACGGAGGTGGGGGATCCCCCGCCGGTGGTAAACTCATCTTT.

This clone was counted only a few times. J is TRDJ1 and V is TRDV2; the match to TRDD3 covers 8 bases. CDR1 is GEAIGNYY and CDR2 is EKD in the germline V gene. V gave up 2 bases and J gave up 0 bases; unmatched junction bases: 10. CDR3 length equals 17 residues. The CDR3 is CACDIRYWGLYTDKLIF. The DNA for the CDR3 is TGTGCCTGTGACATCCGGTACTGGGGGCTCTACACCGATAAACTCATCTTT.

This chain uses TRDV1 with TRDJ1; maybe TRDD2 (8 bases). V lost 3 bases and J 0 bases, leaving 26 bases between the germline ends. Per the germline V gene, CDR1 is TSWWSYY and CDR2 is QGS. This CDR3 has 20 amino acids. The CDR3 DNA is TGTGCTCTTGGGGACCGCCTTCCTATTTTTGGGGGACCGTACACCGATAAACTCATCTTT. Residues: CALGDRLPIFGGPYTDKLIF.

The gene calls are TRDV1 and TRDJ1; perhaps TRDD3 as D (5 bases). Germline V CDR1 and CDR2: TSWWSYY, QGS. This CDR3 has 19 amino acids. V was pared by 3 bases and J by 0 bases, with 23 bases between. The CDR3 is CALGDRYPVGGVYTDKLIF. CDR3 DNA sequence: TGTGCTCTTGGGGACCGCTATCCCGTCGGGGGGGTGTACACCGATAAACTCATCTTT.

The table lists this clone with a few counts. The rearrangement joins TRDV1 to TRDJ1; 8 bases align to TRDD3. Germline-derived CDR1 and CDR2 are TSWWSYY and QGS. Unmatched junction bases numbered 15, after V lost 0 bases and J lost 0 bases. The CDR3 totals 20 residues. This CDR3 reads CALGELYSSDWGPYTDKLIF. CDR3 DNA sequence: TGTGCTCTTGGGGAACTGTATTCTAGCGACTGGGGGCCGTACACCGATAAACTCATCTTT.

This clone was observed a few times. The V and J genes are TRDV1 and TRDJ1; 13 nucleotides match TRDD3. V shed 0 bases and J 1 base; nucleotides not matched to a gene: 5. The CDR3 sequence is 18 residues long. The germline V gene encodes CDR1 TSWWSYY and CDR2 QGS. CDR3 in amino acids: CALGELRDWGIRTDKLIF. In nucleotides, the CDR3 is TGTGCTCTTGGGGAACTACGTGACTGGGGGATACGCACCGATAAACTCATCTTT.

This sequence joins TRDV1 and TRDJ1; 13 nucleotides align to TRDD3. CDR3 length equals 19 residues. With V trimmed by 1 base and J by 3 bases, 11 bases remained unmatched. Germline CDR1 is TSWWSYY and CDR2 is QGS. CDR3 in amino acids: CALGERQYWGIRAADKLIF. The CDR3 DNA reads as TGTGCTCTTGGGGAACGCCAATACTGGGGGATACGCGCAGCCGATAAACTCATCTTT.

This clone was seen a few times. The rearrangement uses TRDV1 and TRDJ1; 9 positions match TRDD3. The CDR3 covers 20 residues. Trimming cost V 2 bases and J 0 bases; bases outside gene matches: 16. The germline CDR1 and CDR2 sequences are TSWWSYY and QGS. For the CDR3, the DNA is TGTGCTCTTGGGGAATCTACGTCCTGGGGGATTCTCGGCAACACCGATAAACTCATCTTT. This encodes CALGESTSWGILGNTDKLIF.

This clone was detected a few times. The chain has TRDV1 and TRDJ1, with D maybe TRDD3 (5 bases). V was shortened by 0 bases and J by 0 bases, with 17 bases between the two germline ends. The CDR3 loop spans 18 amino acids. Germline assignment: CDR1 TSWWSYY and CDR2 QGS. CDR3 in amino acids: CALGELSRDPSYTDKLIF. The CDR3 nucleotides are TGTGCTCTTGGGGAACTATCGAGGGATCCCTCGTACACCGATAAACTCATCTTT.

A few counts support this clone. The sample carries other DNA sequences with the same CDR3. The V and J genes are TRDV1 and TRDJ1, with unresolved D. The CDR3 consists of 12 residues. CDR1 is TSWWSYY, CDR2 QGS, per germline. V was trimmed by 2 bases and J by 2 bases, leaving 3 bases between them. As DNA, the CDR3 is TGTGCTCTTGGGGAATTAACCGATAAACTCATCTTT. Amino acid sequence: CALGELTDKLIF.

This clone was seen a handful of times. The rearrangement joins TRDV1 to TRDJ1; TRDD3 matches at 11 bases. The germline gives CDR1 TSWWSYY, CDR2 QGS. The V segment lost 0 bases and the J segment 0 bases; nucleotides outside the gene matches: 18. The CDR3 is 22 residues long. The CDR3 nucleotides read TGTGCTCTTGGGGAACTCCTACCTCCTGTAGTGGGGGATACGCAAAACACCGATAAACTCATCTTT. Translation gives CALGELLPPVVGDTQNTDKLIF.

The gene calls are TRDV1 and TRDJ2, with 9 bases fitting TRDD3. J lost 2 bases, V lost 3 bases, and 16 bases had no gene match. The germline V gene has CDR1 TSWWSYY and CDR2 QGS. The CDR3 is made up of 20 amino acids. The CDR3 nucleotides read TGTGCTCTTGGGGAGGGTGATTCTATGGGGGGATACTCATTGACAGCACAACTCTTCTTT. Translated, it gives CALGEGDSMGGYSLTAQLFF.

This clone has just a few counts. The chain uses TRDV1 and TRDJ1; D is perhaps TRDD3 (9 bases). This CDR3 region has 21 residues. The V end was cut by 1 base, the J end by 1 base, with 28 bases between. Germline CDR1 and CDR2: TSWWSYY and QGS. The CDR3 spells CALGEHSLPRRGILSTDKLIF. CDR3 DNA sequence: TGTGCTCTTGGGGAACATTCCCTTCCTAGGCGGGGGATACTTAGCACCGATAAACTCATCTTT.

The chain joins TRDV1 to TRDJ1, with 10 bases aligning to TRDD3. V lost 6 bases to trimming and J lost 0 bases; unmatched junction nucleotides: 19. The CDR3 runs to 20 residues. CDR1 is TSWWSYY and CDR2 is QGS in the germline V gene. Here the CDR3 DNA reads TGTGCTCTTGGTCCCATGGTTAGAGGGGGATACGCCCCGTACACCGATAAACTCATCTTT. Amino acid sequence: CALGPMVRGGYAPYTDKLIF.

This clone has just a few counts. The J gene is TRDJ2, the V gene TRDV1; TRDD3 matches 8 bases. The CDR3 extends over 17 amino acids. Trimming removed 1 base from V and 2 bases from J; junction bases left unmatched: 6. The germline CDR1 and CDR2 sequences are TSWWSYY and QGS. CDR3 sequence (DNA): TGTGCTCTTGGGGAACCCCTGCTGGGGGACTTGACAGCACAACTCTTCTTT. It codes for CALGEPLLGDLTAQLFF.

The rearrangement joins TRDV1 to TRDJ1; TRDD3 aligns across 8 bases. The germline V gene has CDR1 TSWWSYY and CDR2 QGS. V lost 1 base and J lost 0; bases outside the gene matches: 16. The CDR3 totals 20 residues. The CDR3 region is CALGEQARMGDLPYTDKLIF. The CDR3 DNA reads TGTGCTCTTGGGGAACAAGCCCGTATGGGGGATCTTCCGTACACCGATAAACTCATCTTT.